A selection of T cell receptor beta chains follows, all from one sample in a study of T cell responses to AZD1222 COVID-19 vaccine. Sequencing used immunoSEQ multiplex PCR; TCRdb keeps in-frame clones, though not all of them. The sample contains around 130,000 clones, about 89% of which appear only once. The sequences come from peripheral blood, collected 28 days after the second AZD1222 dose. These TCRs come from an adult who received the AZD1222 COVID-19 vaccine. Each CDR3 is given with its conserved first and last residue. The D gene is left open where the match is weak.

TGTGCCATCAGCGGGGAAAGAACTAATGAAAAACTGTTTTTT,CAISGERTNEKLFF,TRBJ1-4,TRBV10-3,NA
TGTGCCAGCAGTGAAAACGGGAGGGCCGGAGAGACCCAGTACTTC,CASSENGRAGETQYF,TRBJ2-5,TRBV2,TRBD2
TGTGCCTGGGCGACAGGGGTCGCGTCTGAGCAGTTCTTC,CAWATGVASEQFF,TRBJ2-1,TRBV30,TRBD1
TGTGCCAGTAGTCAACTAGCGGGGCGAACAGATACGCAGTATTTT,CASSQLAGRTDTQYF,TRBJ2-3,TRBV19,TRBD2
TGTGCCAGCAGCCAAGGGCTGGGTGGCTACACCTTC,CASSQGLGGYTF,TRBJ1-2,TRBV3-1/TRBV3-2,NA
TGTGCCAGTAGTATGTCCGGGTATAGCAATCAGCCCCAGCATTTT,CASSMSGYSNQPQHF,TRBJ1-5,TRBV19,NA
TGTGCCAGCAGCTTCGAAATTTCGAACACCGGGGAGCTGTTTTTT,CASSFEISNTGELFF,TRBJ2-2,TRBV5-5,NA
TGTGCCAGCAGTTACTTGCCAGGGCAGATGCAGTATTTT,CASSYLPGQMQYF,TRBJ2-3,TRBV6-5,NA
TGTGCCAGCAGCCAGCAGGGTCTCGTCTATGGCTACACCTTC,CASSQQGLVYGYTF,TRBJ1-2,TRBV5-4,NA
TGTGCCAGCAGTTACGGGGGCACAGGGTTCTATGGCTACACCTTC,CASSYGGTGFYGYTF,TRBJ1-2,TRBV6-5,NA
TGTGCCAGTTCTCGGACGGGGGCCTACGAGCAGTACTTC,CASSRTGAYEQYF,TRBJ2-7,TRBV19,NA
TGTGCCAGCTCACCGAAAAGACAGGGTGGCTATGGCTACACCTTC,CASSPKRQGGYGYTF,TRBJ1-2,TRBV18,TRBD1
TGTGCCAGCAGTTACTCGGGAGGCACAGATACGCAGTATTTT,CASSYSGGTDTQYF,TRBJ2-3,TRBV6-2/TRBV6-3,NA
TGTGCCAGCAGTGAAGTGTACGGAGAGACCCAGTACTTC,CASSEVYGETQYF,TRBJ2-5,TRBV6-1,NA
TGCGCCAGCAGTGAGACGGGGGGCCCCGGGGAGCTGTTTTTT,CASSETGGPGELFF,TRBJ2-2,TRBV10-1,NA
TGTGCCAGCAGCTTAAGGATCGCTGACTCCTTGGGAGAGCAGTTCTTC,CASSLRIADSLGEQFF,TRBJ2-1,TRBV11-2,NA
TGTGCCAGCGGTGGATCCGAAGCTTTCTTT,CASGGSEAFF,TRBJ1-1,TRBV2,NA